This T cell receptor (beta chain) was found in a study of blood T cell repertoires in COVID-19. Turning to the study itself: Sites across the United States, Italy and Spain contributed samples from acute and convalescent COVID-19. T cells, B-cell-depleted T cells, or PBMCs supplied cDNA or gDNA.

Study processing details: Amplifying reference gene primers gave estimates of nucleated cell counts. The method was immunoSEQ multiplex PCR; TCRdb's version includes in-frame clones alone and lacks a portion of them. V, J and clone size derive from that table, while D and trimming were established from the DNA sequence. The repertoire holds around 130,000 clones, with around 85% as singletons. V was clipped by 1 base and J by 0 bases; unmatched bases: 3. This CDR3 has 17 amino acids. The V gene's germline CDR1 is LGHDT and CDR2 YNNKEL (reference sequence). The clonotype was recovered from a woman older than 75 with acute or convalescent COVID-19. Sequenced: peripheral blood. The rearrangement links TRBV3-1 (or the pseudogene TRBV3-2) to TRBJ1-6; 7 nucleotides align to TRBD1. As DNA, the CDR3 is TGTGCCAGCAGCCAAGGGGACAGAATCTCCTATAATTCACCCCTCCACTTT. As protein: CASSQGDRISYNSPLHF.